Detailed here is one T cell receptor beta chain. This clone was counted once. What this receptor recognizes is not known. Base qualities are not recorded, but no much larger clone differs from it by a single base. These data belong to a study of T cell responses to AZD1222 COVID-19 vaccine (dated by TCRdb to the early 2020s). Regarding the research as a whole: Because spike-specific TCR depth and breadth did not differ between the two schedules, AZD1222 recipients who got a second dose at roughly 4 weeks were pooled with those who got a second dose at roughly 12 weeks. Enrollment into the trials was organized by age into subgroups of 18-55, 56-69 and 70-plus years, and those subgroups contained roughly 150, 30 and 60 TCR-sequenced participants, respectively. A total of just over 230 trial participants underwent TCR sequencing, of whom roughly 210 received two doses of AZD1222 and about 25 received two doses of the MenACWY control vaccine. Broad study findings and their caveats: After two AZD1222 doses, spike-specific TCR breadth and depth were significantly higher than at day 0 and than in MenACWY recipients. The whole spike protein was spanned by vaccine-associated CD4 TCRs, and dominant responses were seen in regions 160-218 and 743-854. Reportedly, close to half of the unique spike-specific TCRs recognized epitopes lying outside the regions that are mutated in the B.1.351 and B.1.1.7 variants. Conclusions about previously exposed vaccinees were limited because only a handful of AZD1222 recipients were SARS-CoV-2 seropositive at baseline. Because no samples from the day 14 peak response were available, repertoires could be characterized only after the peak T cell response. In the small 56-69-year group, the increase in depth fell short of significance, most likely because of low power. Participants were mostly white British, with more females than males. The authors suggested clonal diversity may have been underestimated.

This specimen's time point label, per the study, means: baseline before first vaccination. Vaccinee samples were obtained from the UK trials COV001 and COV002, which included a single-blind randomized controlled phase 2/3 trial of AZD1222 (ChAdOx1 nCoV-19) in healthy adults. For TCRbeta chain sequencing, PBMC samples from trial participants were taken at day 0 and at day 28 after the second dose. The CDR3 regions of human TCRbeta chains were analyzed by immunosequencing. The paper's processing steps were these. TCRs in the repertoires were compared against a reference library of SARS-CoV-2-specific TCRs that had been generated with the MIRA antigen-specificity platform. Breadth was defined as the fraction of unique TCRs that were SARS-CoV-2-associated. Depth was defined as the fraction of total T cells that were SARS-CoV-2-associated. Each spike-specific TCR was assigned to its reactive spike region and to a CD4 or CD8 class using the MIRA data. Log10-transformed breadth and depth values were compared by one-way ANOVA with Sidak's multiple comparisons tests. Imported from immuneACCESS, the table was reduced by TCRdb to in-frame sequences with V and J called. These copies leave out some clones; in studies compared against another copy, an unresolved V gene accounts for under half, and the cause of the remainder is not known. That table supplies the V and J calls and clone size; D and trimming were determined from the DNA. In all, the sample holds around 30,000 clones, and roughly 92% of those were seen once. Under 60% of the sample is held by the ten biggest clonotypes.

The clonotype originates from an adult in good health. Sequencing was performed on peripheral blood, taken on day 0 of AZD1222 vaccination.

The DNA reads TGTGCCAGCAAATGGTTAGGGGGCTATGGCTACACCTTC. Its coded protein is CASKWLGGYGYTF. Recombination linked TRBV12-3 or TRBV12-4 to TRBJ1-2; a tentative D match to TRBD1 spans 6 bases. Measured from the cysteine to the phenylalanine, the CDR3 is 13 residues long. Only the CDR3 part of the read is kept: 39 bases, read in frame from the first base. Trimming takes 7 bases from V and 4 bases from J, and the germline ends sit 13 bases apart.